The next 30 T cell receptor beta chains were all read from a single sample in a study of a mutant IDH1 vaccine in newly diagnosed glioma. Time point: week 35, safety follow-up. Each dose delivered 300 ug of mutant IDH1 20-mer peptide subcutaneously with imiquimod. No antigens are known for them. Some clones are missing from TCRdb's copy, which holds only in-frame ones; the method was immunoSEQ multiplex PCR. The repertoire holds about 32,000 clones, with around 84% as singletons. Material: PBMCs, obtained from a glioma patient whose treatment included an IDH1 peptide vaccine. The receptors stem from a man aged 30 to 45 with glioma.

This clone was recorded a few times. The chain couples TRBV2 to TRBJ1-4, with D perhaps matching TRBD1 (5 bases). V was shortened by 3 bases and J by 8 bases, with 16 bases between the two germline ends. The V gene's germline CDR1 is SNHLY and CDR2 FYNNEI. This CDR3 is 15 amino acids long. The CDR3 coding sequence is TGTGCCAGCAGTGAGCAGGACAAGGGGAACGAAAAACTGTTTTTT. Its protein is CASSEQDKGNEKLFF.

The CDR3 DNA reads as TGCGCCAGTGAAGGTGATACGCAGTATTTT. Its translation is CASEGDTQYF. This rearrangement joins TRBV5-1 to TRBJ2-3, with unresolved D. V lost 8 bases, J lost 6 bases, and 7 bases lay in between. The germline CDR1 and CDR2 sequences are SGHRS and YFSETQ. There are 10 residues in the CDR3.

J is TRBJ1-5 and V is TRBV27, with 10 bases lining up with TRBD1. The CDR3 runs 14 residues. Germline lookup yields CDR1 MNHEY and CDR2 SMNVEV (reference sequence). The V segment lost 5 bases and the J segment 6 bases; nucleotides outside the gene matches: 4. The CDR3 DNA follows: TGTGCCAGCAGTCCCCGGGACAGGGGTCAGCCCCAGCATTTT. It encodes CASSPRDRGQPQHF.

The gene calls are TRBV7-9 and TRBJ2-1, with no clear D. Germline V gene lookup returns CDR1 SEHNR and CDR2 FQNEAQ (reference sequence). The V gene lost 0 bases and the J gene lost 6 bases, with 3 bases spanning the gap. The CDR3 runs 12 residues. CDR3 loop: CASSLAANEQFF. CDR3 in DNA: TGTGCCAGCAGCTTAGCTGCCAATGAGCAGTTCTTC.

The chain's CDR3 is CASSQPGLAGVTQYF. For the CDR3, the DNA is TGCGCCAGCAGCCAACCGGGACTAGCGGGAGTTACGCAGTATTTT. This chain joins TRBV4-1 and TRBJ2-3; TRBD2 matches 14 bases. J was trimmed by 8 bases and V by 2 bases; bases with no gene match: 3. The germline gives CDR1 MGHRA, CDR2 YSYEKL. CDR3 size: 15 residues.

For the CDR3, the DNA is TGTGCCAGCAGCTTGGTCGATCCCGGTACTGAAGCTTTCTTT. It is translated as CASSLVDPGTEAFF. The genes are TRBV5-4 and TRBJ1-1; no definite D call. Germline values: CDR1 SGHNT, CDR2 YYREEE (reference sequence). CDR3 size: 14 residues. V lost 0 bases and J lost 5, with 11 bases in between. The full variable domain, with the rest looked up from reference TRBV5-4 and TRBJ1-1, is ETGVTQSPTHLIKTRGQQVTLRCSSQSGHNTVSWYQQALGQGPQFIFQYYREEENGRGNFPPRFSGLQFPNYSSELNVNALELDDSALYLCASSLVDPGTEAFFGQGTRLTVV.

J is TRBJ1-4 and V is TRBV25-1, with D possibly being TRBD1 (6 bases). The ends were cut back, 0 bases at V and 8 bases at J, with 13 bases in the middle. Germline V CDR1 and CDR2: MGHDK, SYGVNS. This CDR3 has 15 amino acids. The CDR3 region is CASSEYLRGGEKLFF. CDR3 nucleotides: TGTGCCAGCAGTGAATATCTGAGAGGGGGGGAAAAACTGTTTTTT.

This clone was observed a single time. This chain uses TRBV19 with TRBJ1-2, with 7 bases matching TRBD1. Trimming at V came to 4 bases and at J to 2 bases, leaving 7 bases not matched to a gene. The CDR3 consists of 15 residues. Germline-derived CDR1 and CDR2 are LNHDA and SQIVND (reference sequence). As DNA, the CDR3 is TGTGCCAGTAGTACGAGGCCGGGACAGAACTATGGCTACACCTTC. This gives the protein CASSTRPGQNYGYTF.

V gene TRBV19 combines with J gene TRBJ2-3; tentatively, D is TRBD1 (5 bases). The CDR3 contains 15 residues. Germline values: CDR1 LNHDA, CDR2 SQIVND (reference sequence). Trimming removed 7 bases from V and 2 bases from J, with 16 bases in between. The CDR3 loop reads CASNPSWGLTDTQYF. For the CDR3, the DNA is TGTGCCAGTAACCCAAGTTGGGGCCTCACAGATACGCAGTATTTT.

The J gene is TRBJ2-7, the V gene TRBV27; TRBD2 agrees at 13 bases. The germline gives CDR1 MNHEY, CDR2 SMNVEV (reference sequence). The ends lost 5 bases at V and 5 bases at J; junction bases unmatched: 9. The CDR3 loop spans 16 amino acids. DNA of the CDR3: TGTGCCAGCAGTCCCCGGACTAGCGGGAGTAGGGACGAGCAGTACTTC. Protein product: CASSPRTSGSRDEQYF.

This chain uses TRBV27 with TRBJ2-3; the D is unclear. V dropped 5 bases and J dropped 2 bases, with 2 bases sitting between them. The CDR3 totals 11 residues. Germline-derived CDR1 and CDR2 are MNHEY and SMNVEV (reference sequence). This chain's CDR3 is CASSHTDTQYF. In DNA, the CDR3 is TGTGCCAGCAGTCACACAGATACGCAGTATTTT.

The CDR3 bases are TGTGCCAGCAGTCCTCGACAGGGGTTGAACACTGAAGCTTTCTTT. It specifies CASSPRQGLNTEAFF. This chain connects TRBV27 to TRBJ1-1, with 8 bases lining up with TRBD1. V shed 5 bases and J 0 bases; nucleotides not matched to a gene: 5. This CDR3 has 15 amino acids. Germline CDR1 MNHEY, CDR2 SMNVEV (reference sequence).

This rearrangement joins TRBV5-1 to TRBJ1-2, with D hard to call. Trimming took off 3 bases at V and 3 bases at J, with 12 bases between the two ends. The germline V gene has CDR1 SGHRS and CDR2 YFSETQ. The CDR3 runs 14 residues. The CDR3 loop is CASSSLRSDYGYTF. As DNA, the CDR3 is TGCGCCAGCAGCTCTCTCAGGTCAGACTATGGCTACACCTTC. Together with reference TRBV5-1 and TRBJ1-2, the CDR3 gives the full variable domain: KAGVTQTPRYLIKTRGQQVTLSCSPISGHRSVSWYQQTPGQGLQFLFEYFSETQRNKGNFPGRFSGRQFSNSRSEMNVSTLELGDSALYLCASSSLRSDYGYTFGSGTRLTVV.

This clone was seen just once. J is TRBJ1-5 and V is TRBV7-6; D unclear. The CDR3 consists of 14 residues. The germline V gene has CDR1 SGHVS and CDR2 FNYEAQ. Trimming cost V 2 bases and J 1 base, with 6 bases left between them. In DNA, the CDR3 is TGTGCCAGCAGCTTAAAAGGGAGCAATCAGCCCCAGCATTTT. It encodes CASSLKGSNQPQHF.

The chain combines TRBV15 with TRBJ2-2; D may be TRBD1 (5 bases). Germline V gene lookup returns CDR1 LNHNV and CDR2 YYDKDF (reference sequence). Trimming removed 11 bases from V and 7 bases from J, with 14 bases in between. The CDR3 is 12 residues long. The CDR3 coding sequence is TGTGCCGTACAGGTAGTAGGCGGGGAGCTGTTTTTT. Its translation is CAVQVVGGELFF. The entire variable domain, with the rest obtained from reference TRBV15 and TRBJ2-2, is as follows: DAMVIQNPRYQVTQFGKPVTLSCSQTLNHNVMYWYQQKSSQAPKLLFHYYDKDFNNEADTPDNFQSRRPNTSFCFLDIRSPGLGDTAMYLCAVQVVGGELFFGEGSRLTVL.

V is TRBV5-1 and J is TRBJ2-7; a possible D gene is TRBD2 (5 bases). V gave up 4 bases and J gave up 0 bases, with 11 bases separating them. Germline assignment: CDR1 SGHRS and CDR2 YFSETQ. The CDR3 sequence is 14 residues long. CDR3 residues: CASSPEVSSYEQYF. CDR3 bases: TGCGCCAGCAGCCCGGAGGTCAGCTCCTACGAGCAGTACTTC.

The chain recombines TRBV7-2 with TRBJ2-7; TRBD2 aligns across 11 bases. The length of the CDR3 is 15 residues. Germline CDR1 and CDR2: SGHTA and FQGNSA. V gave up 2 bases and J gave up 4 bases; unmatched junction bases: 4. The CDR3 loop reads CASSLLAGGPYEQYF. The CDR3 DNA follows: TGTGCCAGCAGCTTACTAGCGGGAGGACCTTACGAGCAGTACTTC.

V and J are TRBV5-1 and TRBJ1-4; possible D gene TRBD1, 5 bases. Trimming stripped 2 bases from V and 7 bases from J, with 12 bases between. This CDR3 has 14 amino acids. Germline V gene lookup returns CDR1 SGHRS and CDR2 YFSETQ. CDR3 sequence: CASSLGGEGEKLFF. The CDR3 DNA follows: TGCGCCAGCAGCTTAGGAGGGGAGGGTGAAAAACTGTTTTTT.

The V gene is TRBV2, the J gene TRBJ1-1; unclear D gene. In germline, CDR1 is SNHLY, CDR2 FYNNEI. The germline V and J ends were trimmed by 4 bases and 1 base, with 7 bases remaining between them. The length of the CDR3 is 13 residues. CDR3 bases: TGTGCCAGCAGTGTGGTGGCGAACACTGAAGCTTTCTTT. Protein: CASSVVANTEAFF.

The chain joins TRBV19 to TRBJ1-5; 8 bases are shared with TRBD1. The ends lost 1 base at V and 5 bases at J; junction bases unmatched: 7. The CDR3 contains 16 residues. CDR1 and CDR2 from the germline V gene are LNHDA and SQIVND (reference sequence). In nucleotides, the CDR3 is TGTGCCAGTAGTATAGTTCCAGGGGGCTTTGATCAGCCCCAGCATTTT. Protein product: CASSIVPGGFDQPQHF.

This clone was recorded once. This chain connects TRBV6-1 to TRBJ2-7; D unresolved. The germline gives CDR1 MNHNS, CDR2 SASEGT. CDR3 length equals 14 residues. V was pared by 1 base and J by 0 bases, with 7 bases between. CDR3 amino acids: CASSEGRSSYEQYF. The CDR3 nucleotides read TGTGCCAGCAGTGAAGGTAGGAGCTCCTACGAGCAGTACTTC.

The chain has TRBV19 and TRBJ1-2, with D possibly being TRBD1 (6 bases). The CDR3 consists of 13 residues. Trimming cost V 3 bases and J 5 bases, with 10 bases left between them. Germline CDR1 and CDR2: LNHDA and SQIVND (reference sequence). The CDR3 spells CASSIRTAYGYTF. CDR3 bases: TGTGCCAGTAGTATCCGGACAGCTTATGGCTACACCTTC.

This chain joins TRBV14 and TRBJ2-5; the D gene could be TRBD1 or TRBD2 (6 bases each). The CDR3 contains 13 residues. The germline V gene has CDR1 SGHDN and CDR2 FVKESK. The V end lost 6 bases, the J end lost 5 bases, and 13 bases lay between the germline ends. DNA for the CDR3: TGTGCCAGCAGACTTCGGGGGCTCGAGACCCAGTACTTC. Translated, it gives CASRLRGLETQYF.

V usage is TRBV29-1 and J usage is TRBJ1-2; D not certain. Trimming pared 7 bases from V and 6 bases from J, leaving 15 bases between. This CDR3 contains 12 residues. Germline V gene lookup returns CDR1 SQVTM and CDR2 ANQGSEA. This CDR3 is CSASGSPDGYTF. The CDR3 DNA sequence: TGCAGCGCCTCCGGCTCGCCCGATGGCTACACCTTC.

The chain employs TRBV9 and TRBJ1-2; D remains ambiguous. V lost 0 bases, J lost 4 bases, and 4 bases lay in between. The CDR3 loop spans 12 amino acids. Germline V CDR1 and CDR2: SGDLS, YYNGEE. The CDR3 region is CASSVDGYGYTF. CDR3 nucleotides: TGTGCCAGCAGCGTAGATGGCTATGGCTACACCTTC.

The chain joins TRBV5-1 to TRBJ1-3, with D uncertain. Trimming stripped 0 bases from V and 0 bases from J, with 7 bases between. Germline CDR1 SGHRS, CDR2 YFSETQ. This CDR3 region has 15 residues. CDR3 protein: CASSLVGNSGNTIYF. The CDR3 DNA follows: TGCGCCAGCAGCTTGGTTGGAAACTCTGGAAACACCATATATTTT.

The chain has TRBV7-7 and TRBJ2-3; D remains unclear. Per the germline V gene, CDR1 is SSHAT and CDR2 is FNYEAQ (reference sequence). This CDR3 has 14 residues. V shed 1 base and J shed 6 bases, with 11 bases lying between them. The CDR3 DNA is TGTGCCAGCAGCTTAGGACTGGCCCCGGATACGCAGTATTTT. Its protein is CASSLGLAPDTQYF.

The rearrangement joins TRBV7-6 to TRBJ2-1; 12 nucleotides agree with TRBD2. The CDR3 totals 18 residues. The V segment lost 5 bases and the J segment 0 bases; nucleotides outside the gene matches: 8. Per germline, CDR1 SGHVS and CDR2 FNYEAQ. The CDR3 reads CASSTEGLAGASYNEQFF. CDR3 DNA sequence: TGTGCCAGCAGCACCGAGGGACTAGCGGGCGCCTCCTACAATGAGCAGTTCTTC.

J is TRBJ2-7 and V is TRBV7-2, with TRBD2 identical over 13 bases. This CDR3 has 15 amino acids. V trimming: 5 bases; J trimming: 4 bases; junction bases outside the gene matches: 5. CDR1 is SGHTA and CDR2 is FQGNSA in the germline V gene. The CDR3 spells CASSAPGLAGYEQYF. In DNA form, the CDR3 reads TGTGCCAGCAGCGCGCCGGGACTAGCGGGATACGAGCAGTACTTC.

The chain carries TRBV19 and TRBJ2-7, with 9 nucleotides matching TRBD1. The trim removed 5 bases at V and 5 bases at J, leaving 7 bases unmatched. Germline CDR1 reads LNHDA; CDR2 reads SQIVND (reference sequence). This CDR3 has 14 residues. The CDR3 region has the DNA TGTGCCAGTAGTCAATGGACAGGGGACGACGAGCAGTACTTC. Protein: CASSQWTGDDEQYF. The entire variable domain, with the rest obtained from reference TRBV19 and TRBJ2-7, is as follows: DGGITQSPKYLFRKEGQNVTLSCEQNLNHDAMYWYRQDPGQGLRLIYYSQIVNDFQKGDIAEGYSVSREKKESFPLTVTSAQKNPTAFYLCASSQWTGDDEQYFGPGTRLTVT.